The 10 T cell receptor beta chains in this list originate from one sample, sequenced in a study of blood T cell repertoires in COVID-19. Some clones are missing from TCRdb's copy, which holds only in-frame ones; the method was immunoSEQ multiplex PCR. Of about 59,000 clones listed, 87% were seen once; the top ten hold around 5.5%. The sample comprised peripheral blood. Source of these receptors: a man older than 75 in a cohort sampled during active COVID-19.

The chain employs TRBV18 and TRBJ2-3, with 7 bases matching TRBD2. Trimming removed 6 bases from V and 2 bases from J; junction bases left unmatched: 11. The CDR3 runs 16 residues. CDR1 and CDR2 from the germline V gene are KGHSH and LQKENI. The CDR3 loop reads CASSHLTGTNTDTQYF. DNA of the CDR3: TGTGCCAGCTCTCATCTGACCGGGACTAACACAGATACGCAGTATTTT.

A single count supports this clone. The chain is built from TRBV30 and TRBJ2-2; D may be TRBD1 (6 bases). CDR1 and CDR2 (germline): GTSNPN, SVGIG (reference sequence). The CDR3 runs 14 residues. Deletions cut 4 bases from V and 0 bases from J, with 9 bases between. CDR3 nucleotides: TGTGCCTGGAAAGGACAGCCGAACACCGGGGAGCTGTTTTTT. It encodes CAWKGQPNTGELFF.

The chain couples TRBV3-1 (or the pseudogene TRBV3-2) to TRBJ1-4; the match to TRBD1 covers 8 bases. The CDR3 extends over 15 amino acids. Trimming took 1 base from V and 5 from J; bases not matched to a gene: 3. Germline V CDR1 and CDR2: LGHDT, YNNKEL (reference sequence). CDR3 DNA sequence: TGTGCCAGCAGCCAAGGCCAGGGGGCAAATGAAAAACTGTTTTTT. Its translation: CASSQGQGANEKLFF.

The chain is built from TRBV21-1 and TRBJ1-2; the D call of TRBD1 is as the table states it, not checked on the DNA. TRBV21-1 is a pseudogene locus. The CDR3 has 15 amino acids. CDR3 DNA: TGTGCCAGCAGCAAAGCATGGCAGGTGGAAAGCGGCTACACCTTC. It yields the protein CASSKAWQVESGYTF.

J is TRBJ2-1 and V is TRBV2; 13 nucleotides match TRBD2. CDR1 and CDR2 from the germline V gene are SNHLY and FYNNEI. The CDR3 covers 15 residues. V lost 5 bases, J lost 8 bases, and 6 bases stayed unmatched. The CDR3 bases are TGTGCCAGCAGTTCCGGGACTAGCGGGATAGATGAGCAGTTCTTC. Protein: CASSSGTSGIDEQFF.

V gene TRBV3-1 (or the pseudogene TRBV3-2) combines with J gene TRBJ2-1; 8 bases align to TRBD2. V lost 0 bases and J lost 9; bases outside the gene matches: 7. The CDR3 runs to 15 residues. Germline CDR1 and CDR2: LGHDT and YNNKEL (reference sequence). In nucleotides, the CDR3 is TGTGCCAGCAGCCAAGATCCGGGGGGGCCTGGTGAGCAGTTCTTC. It is translated as CASSQDPGGPGEQFF.

The V call is TRBV30, the J call TRBJ2-5; possibly TRBD2 for D (5 bases). Germline lookup yields CDR1 GTSNPN and CDR2 SVGIG (reference sequence). The V end lost 0 bases, the J end lost 1 base, and 12 bases lay between the germline ends. The CDR3 is 15 residues long. The CDR3 spells CAWSVRPGLQETQYF. The CDR3 DNA follows: TGTGCCTGGAGTGTACGGCCCGGACTCCAAGAGACCCAGTACTTC.

The rearrangement joins TRBV4-2 to TRBJ1-2; 8 bases are shared with TRBD1. V shed 1 base and J 3 bases; nucleotides not matched to a gene: 4. Germline V gene lookup returns CDR1 LGHNA and CDR2 YNFKEQ. The CDR3 is 15 amino acids. CDR3 bases: TGTGCCAGCAGCCAAGTGGACAGGGCGGACTATGGCTACACCTTC. This gives the protein CASSQVDRADYGYTF.

There are a few counts of this clone. The chain has TRBV7-8 and TRBJ2-5; tentatively, D is TRBD1 (7 bases). The CDR3 runs to 15 residues. V lost 5 bases to trimming and J lost 3 bases, with 16 bases between them. Per germline, CDR1 SGHVS and CDR2 FQNEAQ. CDR3 sequence (DNA): TGTGCCAGCAGCCACAGGGGCCCGGGAGAAGAGACCCAGTACTTC. Translation: CASSHRGPGEETQYF.

The chain joins TRBV19 to TRBJ1-2; 10 bases fit TRBD1. V gave up 6 bases and J gave up 3 bases; unmatched junction bases: 4. The CDR3 is made up of 14 amino acids. Germline values: CDR1 LNHDA, CDR2 SQIVND (reference sequence). The CDR3 here is CASRRDRGDYGYTF. DNA for the CDR3: TGTGCCAGTAGACGGGACAGGGGAGACTATGGCTACACCTTC.